The T cell receptor beta chain described here comes from a study of Tregs in tolerant kidney transplant recipients. The CDR3 has 16 amino acids. Germline loops: CDR1 LNHDA, CDR2 SQIVND (reference sequence). V lost 4 bases, J lost 7 bases, and 11 bases stayed unmatched. Clones were read by immunoSEQ multiplex PCR, and TCRdb kept only the in-frame ones, dropping some. Altogether roughly 66,000 clones are present, 80% to 95% being singletons, with the ten largest covering approximately 10%. General study findings and limits: Findings come from small patient numbers and require larger validation.

To note about this clone: Its antigen is unknown.

This sequence was found in a human donor who received a combined kidney and bone marrow transplant. Sequencing was performed on CD8+ T cells from blood, taken before the transplant. The rearrangement uses TRBV19 and TRBJ2-1; 9 bases map to TRBD2. The CDR3 loop is CASSRLAGSLRNEQFF. The CDR3 DNA is TGTGCCAGTAGTAGGCTAGCGGGGAGTCTGCGGAATGAGCAGTTCTTC.